The 25 T cell receptor beta chains presented below share a single source sample, sequenced in a study of CD8+CD57+ T cells in acquired aplastic anemia. Patients picked for sequencing had shown CD8+CD57+ cell expansion detected by flow cytometry. According to the study, genomic DNA was the template for TCR beta VDJ and CDR3 profiling. TCRdb reanalysed the reads using MiXCR and keeps one entry per CDR3 protein. The repertoire includes 170,000 or so distinct CDR3 sequences, roughly 48% of them detected once, and over 25% sits in the top ten. The specimen was sorted CD4+, CD8+, or CD8+CD57+ T cells (not recorded which) from PBMCs. The receptor source for this set is a human donor with aplastic anemia.

This clonotype came up many times. The rearrangement uses TRBV6-1 and TRBJ2-7, with D perhaps TRBD2 (7 bases). Germline V gives CDR1 MNHNS, CDR2 SASEGT. CDR3 length: 15 residues. The V gene lost 5 bases and the J gene lost 7 bases, with 21 bases spanning the gap. The chain's CDR3 is CASSITGRGSNEQYF. In DNA, the CDR3 is TGTGCCAGCAGTATCACAGGGAGGGGATCTAATGAGCAGTACTTC.

The rearrangement uses TRBV19 and TRBJ2-5; TRBD2 might be the D (6 bases). V was cut by 5 bases and J by 5 bases, with 18 bases left in between. The CDR3 has 15 residues. The germline gives CDR1 LNHDA, CDR2 SQIVND (reference sequence). The chain's CDR3 is CASSAGLGGGETQYF. In DNA form, the CDR3 reads TGTGCCAGTAGTGCGGGACTGGGGGGTGGGGAGACCCAGTACTTC.

This clonotype was detected many times. This chain uses TRBV5-6 with TRBJ1-1, with D possibly matching TRBD1 (6 bases). V gave up 1 base and J gave up 3 bases, with 7 bases separating them. CDR1 and CDR2 from the germline V gene are SGHDT and YYEEEE. The CDR3 loop spans 13 amino acids. The CDR3 nucleotides are TGTGCCAGCAGCTTGCAGGGGCACACTGAAGCTTTCTTT. Encoded protein: CASSLQGHTEAFF.

The chain carries TRBV24-1 and TRBJ1-5; 8 bases match TRBD1. Germline lookup yields CDR1 KGHDR and CDR2 SFDVKD. J was trimmed by 5 bases and V by 5 bases; bases with no gene match: 10. CDR3 length: 16 amino acids. This chain's CDR3 is CATSGPGTGPYQPQHF. Here the CDR3 DNA reads TGTGCCACCAGTGGACCCGGGACAGGACCCTATCAGCCCCAGCATTTT.

This clonotype is a singleton in its sample. The V call is TRBV7-2, the J call TRBJ2-5; TRBD2 agrees at 7 bases. This CDR3 spans 14 amino acids. After removal of 5 bases from V and 5 bases from J, the junction contained 8 bases not matched to a gene. The germline V gene has CDR1 SGHTA and CDR2 FQGNSA. The CDR3 nucleotides are TGTGCCAGCAGCCCAGCGCGGGGAGGGGAGACCCAGTACTTC. As protein: CASSPARGGETQYF.

The chain combines TRBV7-8 with TRBJ2-3; D is unclear. From germline, CDR1 is SGHVS and CDR2 FQNEAQ. Trimming took 4 bases from V and 0 from J, leaving 5 bases between them. The CDR3 consists of 13 residues. CDR3 sequence reads: CASSSDSTDTQYF. The CDR3, as DNA: TGTGCCAGCAGCTCCGACAGCACAGATACGCAGTATTTT.

This rearrangement joins TRBV19 to TRBJ1-2; D is unclear. V lost 3 bases and J 1 base, leaving 12 bases between the germline ends. The CDR3 runs 15 residues. Germline CDR1 reads LNHDA; CDR2 reads SQIVND (reference sequence). CDR3 coding DNA: TGTGCCAGTAGTATTGCCCACGAGGATAACTATGGCTACACCTTC. It yields the protein CASSIAHEDNYGYTF.

V gene TRBV25-1 combines with J gene TRBJ2-7; D possibly corresponds to TRBD2 (6 bases). V gave up 6 bases and J gave up 5 bases, with 20 bases separating them. Germline CDR1 and CDR2: MGHDK and SYGVNS. This CDR3 contains 15 residues. The CDR3 is CASSVVGGGANEQYF. For the CDR3, the DNA is TGTGCCAGCAGCGTAGTGGGAGGCGGGGCGAACGAGCAGTACTTC.

At least ten counts were recorded for this clonotype. The chain combines TRBV5-1 with TRBJ2-1, with D uncertain. The CDR3 is made up of 14 amino acids. V lost 3 bases, J lost 1 base, and 8 bases lay in between. CDR1 and CDR2 (germline): SGHRS, YFSETQ. The CDR3 DNA reads TGCGCCAGCAGCTCAACCGGGTCCTACAATGAGCAGTTCTTC. It specifies CASSSTGSYNEQFF.

In this sample, this clonotype turned up many times. The J gene is TRBJ2-2, the V gene TRBV9; D not certain. The CDR3 length is 13 residues. Germline CDR1 reads SGDLS; CDR2 reads YYNGEE. V lost 4 bases and J lost 7, with 11 bases in between. CDR3 sequence reads: CASSTLEDGELFF. The CDR3 coding sequence is TGTGCCAGCAGCACCCTAGAAGACGGGGAGCTGTTTTTT.

V gene TRBV15 combines with J gene TRBJ2-7, with D possibly called TRBD1 or TRBD2 (6 bases each). The V gene lost 6 bases and the J gene lost 0 bases, with 27 bases spanning the gap. The CDR3 has 19 amino acids. From germline, CDR1 is LNHNV and CDR2 YYDKDF (reference sequence). CDR3 nucleotide sequence: TGTGCCACCAGACCAAGGGGGGACCTCATTTCCGCTGGCTCCTACGAGCAGTACTTC. It codes for CATRPRGDLISAGSYEQYF.

The rearrangement joins TRBV15 to TRBJ1-1, with D perhaps matching TRBD1 (5 bases). Germline CDR1 and CDR2: LNHNV and YYDKDF (reference sequence). There are 15 residues in the CDR3. V lost 0 bases and J 1 base, leaving 9 bases between the germline ends. In DNA, the CDR3 is TGTGCCACCAGCAGAGAGGAGGACAAGAACACTGAAGCTTTCTTT. This encodes CATSREEDKNTEAFF.

Only a few counts were recorded for this clonotype. The V and J genes are TRBV15 and TRBJ1-6; D uncertain. Germline V CDR1 and CDR2: LNHNV, YYDKDF (reference sequence). The CDR3 extends over 14 amino acids. V was clipped by 2 bases and J by 11 bases, with 13 bases between them. CDR3 in DNA: TGTGCCACCAGCAGACCAGACGGCGGAACACCCCTCCACTTT. The encoded protein is CATSRPDGGTPLHF.

V and J are TRBV5-1 and TRBJ2-2, with 8 bases that match TRBD1. This CDR3 is built from 16 residues. Looked up from germline, CDR1 is SGHRS and CDR2 is YFSETQ. V lost 4 bases, J lost 7 bases, and 12 bases stayed unmatched. The CDR3: CASSPRTGPMGGELFF. The CDR3 DNA follows: TGCGCCAGCAGCCCACGGACAGGGCCGATGGGCGGGGAGCTGTTTTTT.

Many counts were recorded for this clonotype. The chain is built from TRBV12-3 or TRBV12-4 and TRBJ1-2; D is ambiguous. The V gene lost 5 bases and the J gene lost 3 bases, with 10 bases spanning the gap. The CDR3 sequence is 13 residues long. The CDR3 DNA reads TGTGCCAGCAGTCAGGACGGAGACTATGGCTACACCTTC. Amino acids: CASSQDGDYGYTF.

The chain uses TRBV10-1 and TRBJ1-2, with 12 bases that match TRBD1. V shed 0 bases, J shed 11 bases, and the junction held 10 bases outside the gene matches. The CDR3 runs to 16 residues. The germline V gene has CDR1 WNHNN and CDR2 SYGVQD (reference sequence). The CDR3 spells CASSESMPGTGGRYTF. The CDR3 DNA is TGCGCCAGCAGTGAGTCGATGCCCGGGACAGGGGGCCGATACACCTTC.

For this clonotype: This sequence may be a read error, since a much larger clone differs from it by one base. V is TRBV2 and J is TRBJ2-7; TRBD1 aligns across 7 bases. This CDR3 spans 13 amino acids. Germline CDR1 reads SNHLY; CDR2 reads FYNNEI. As DNA, the CDR3 is TGTGCCAGCAGCGGGACAGTGTCCTACGAGCAGTGCTTC. It codes for CASSGTVSYEQCF.

The chain has TRBV15 and TRBJ1-2, with D perhaps TRBD1 (6 bases). The CDR3 covers 17 residues. In germline, CDR1 is LNHNV, CDR2 YYDKDF (reference sequence). V dropped 0 bases and J dropped 5 bases, with 19 bases sitting between them. The CDR3, as DNA: TGTGCCACCAGCAGAGATTTTGCGTCTCCAAGGGGGTATGGCTACACCTTC. Its translation is CATSRDFASPRGYGYTF.

This clonotype was detected once. Written as DNA, the CDR3 is TGTGCCAGCAGTGTTGAGGCAGGGGGCAACTATGGCTACACCTTC. It translates to CASSVEAGGNYGYTF. The chain carries TRBV25-1 and TRBJ1-2; 8 bases agree with TRBD1. Trimming cost V 4 bases and J 2 bases; bases outside gene matches: 6. The germline V gene encodes CDR1 MGHDK and CDR2 SYGVNS. This CDR3 comprises 15 residues.

This clonotype was seen ten or more times. V gene TRBV5-5 combines with J gene TRBJ1-2; D not certain. The germline V gene encodes CDR1 SGHKS and CDR2 YYEKEE (reference sequence). CDR3 length: 15 residues. V was clipped by 3 bases and J by 4 bases, with 16 bases between them. The CDR3 is CASSSTGPTLYGYTF. CDR3 nucleotides: TGTGCCAGCAGCTCAACCGGACCGACCCTCTATGGCTACACCTTC. The variable domain in full, completed from reference TRBV5-5 and TRBJ1-2, reads DAGVTQSPTHLIKTRGQQVTLRCSPISGHKSVSWYQQVLGQGPQFIFQYYEKEERGRGNFPDRFSARQFPNYSSELNVNALLLGDSALYLCASSSTGPTLYGYTFGSGTRLTVV.

This rearrangement joins TRBV24-1 to TRBJ2-1; D gene unclear. The CDR3 has 15 amino acids. Germline CDR1 KGHDR, CDR2 SFDVKD. Trimming stripped 3 bases from V and 5 bases from J, with 13 bases between. The CDR3 region is CATSDPADPNNEQFF. CDR3 DNA sequence: TGTGCCACCAGTGATCCCGCGGATCCGAACAATGAGCAGTTCTTC.

This rearrangement joins TRBV19 to TRBJ1-1, with 7 bases matching TRBD1. Per germline, CDR1 LNHDA and CDR2 SQIVND (reference sequence). With V trimmed by 5 bases and J by 0 bases, 9 bases remained unmatched. The CDR3 sequence is 16 residues long. The CDR3 bases are TGTGCCAGTAGTTCCGGACAGGTGATCATGAACACTGAAGCTTTCTTT. It yields the protein CASSSGQVIMNTEAFF.

The CDR3 DNA sequence: TGTGCCAGCAGTCCAACAGGGGGCGGCTACACCTTC. Translation: CASSPTGGGYTF. The chain has TRBV27 and TRBJ1-2; 9 bases are a match to TRBD1. The CDR3 sequence is 12 residues long. In germline, CDR1 is MNHEY, CDR2 SMNVEV (reference sequence). With V trimmed by 5 bases and J by 8 bases, 3 bases remained unmatched.

This clonotype has ten or more counts. The chain is built from TRBV24-1 and TRBJ1-2, with 8 bases fitting TRBD1. The CDR3 runs to 16 residues. Germline-derived CDR1 and CDR2 are KGHDR and SFDVKD. J was trimmed by 1 base and V by 0 bases; bases with no gene match: 3. The CDR3 is CATSDLDRGGNYGYTF. The CDR3 bases are TGTGCCACCAGTGATTTGGACAGGGGAGGTAACTATGGCTACACCTTC.

This clonotype has a handful of counts. V gene TRBV2 combines with J gene TRBJ1-2, with D unclear. Germline V gene sequence: CDR1 SNHLY, CDR2 FYNNEI. V dropped 3 bases and J dropped 7 bases, with 15 bases sitting between them. This CDR3 is built from 14 residues. The CDR3 DNA sequence: TGTGCCAGCAGTGATAGCGGTGGGAAACGTGGCTACACCTTC. Translation: CASSDSGGKRGYTF.